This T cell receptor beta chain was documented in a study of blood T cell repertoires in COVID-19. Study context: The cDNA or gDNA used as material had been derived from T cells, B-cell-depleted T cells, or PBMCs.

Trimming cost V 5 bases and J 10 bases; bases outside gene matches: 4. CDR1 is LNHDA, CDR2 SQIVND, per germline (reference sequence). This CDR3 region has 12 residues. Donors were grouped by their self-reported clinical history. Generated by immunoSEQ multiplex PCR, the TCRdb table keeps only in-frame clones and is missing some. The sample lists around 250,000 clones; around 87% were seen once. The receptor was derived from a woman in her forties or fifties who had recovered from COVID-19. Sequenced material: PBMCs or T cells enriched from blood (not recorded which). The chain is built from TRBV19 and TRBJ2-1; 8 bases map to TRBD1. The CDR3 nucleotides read TGTGCCAGTAGTCGGACAGGGAAGGAGCAGTTCTTC. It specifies CASSRTGKEQFF.